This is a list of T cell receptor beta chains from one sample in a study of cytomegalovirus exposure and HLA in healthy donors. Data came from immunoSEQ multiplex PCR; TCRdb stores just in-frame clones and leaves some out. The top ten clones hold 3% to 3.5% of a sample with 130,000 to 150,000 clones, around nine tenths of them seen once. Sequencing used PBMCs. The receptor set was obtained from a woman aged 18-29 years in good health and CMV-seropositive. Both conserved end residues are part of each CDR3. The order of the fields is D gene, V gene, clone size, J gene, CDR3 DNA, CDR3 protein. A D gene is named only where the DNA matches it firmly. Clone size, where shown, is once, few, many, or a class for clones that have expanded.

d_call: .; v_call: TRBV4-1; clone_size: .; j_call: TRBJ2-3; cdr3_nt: TGCGCCAGCAGCCAAGATTCGATGGCGGGAAACATAGATACGCAGTATTTT; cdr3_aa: CASSQDSMAGNIDTQYF
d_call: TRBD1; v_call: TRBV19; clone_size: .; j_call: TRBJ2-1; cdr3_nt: TGTGCCAGTAGTCTAGGGACAGGCCCCAATGAGCAGTTCTTC; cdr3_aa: CASSLGTGPNEQFF
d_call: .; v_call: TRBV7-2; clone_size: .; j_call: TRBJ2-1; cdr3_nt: TGTGCCAGCAGCATGGTCGGGGGTAATGAGCAGTTCTTC; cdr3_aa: CASSMVGGNEQFF
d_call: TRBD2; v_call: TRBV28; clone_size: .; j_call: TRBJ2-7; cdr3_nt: TGTGCCAGCAGGTTTATCGGGGCGGGAGGGCAAAAAGAGCAGTACTTC; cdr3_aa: CASRFIGAGGQKEQYF
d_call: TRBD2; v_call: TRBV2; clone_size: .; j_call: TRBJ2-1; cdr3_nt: TGTGCCACCTCCGGGACTAGCGGAAACAATGAGCAGTTCTTC; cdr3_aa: CATSGTSGNNEQFF
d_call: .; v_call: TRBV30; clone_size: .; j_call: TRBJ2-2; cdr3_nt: TGTGCCTGGAGTGTACTTCGCGGCGGGGAGCTGTTTTTT; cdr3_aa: CAWSVLRGGELFF
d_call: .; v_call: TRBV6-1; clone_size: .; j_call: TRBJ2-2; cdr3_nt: TGTGCCAGCATCCCAGACAGGGGGGAGCTGTTTTTT; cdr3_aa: CASIPDRGELFF
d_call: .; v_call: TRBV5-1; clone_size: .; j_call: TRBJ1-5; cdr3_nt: TGCGCCAGCAGCTTGTCGGGGACAAGCAATCAGCCCCAGCATTTT; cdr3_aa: CASSLSGTSNQPQHF
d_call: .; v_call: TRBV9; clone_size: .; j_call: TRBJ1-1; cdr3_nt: TGTGCCAGCAGTGAGACTGACAGGAGTTCCACTGAAGCTTTCTTT; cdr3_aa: CASSETDRSSTEAFF
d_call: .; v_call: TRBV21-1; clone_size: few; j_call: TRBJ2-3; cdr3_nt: TGTGCCAGCAGCAAACAGCGATACCTAGCGGCAACCACAGATACGCAGTATTTT; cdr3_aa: CASSKQRYLAATTDTQYF
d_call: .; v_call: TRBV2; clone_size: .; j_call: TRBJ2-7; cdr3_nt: TGTGCCAGCCGGGACTCATCCTACGAGCAGTACTTC; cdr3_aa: CASRDSSYEQYF
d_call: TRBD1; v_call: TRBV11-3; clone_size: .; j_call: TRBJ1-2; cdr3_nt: TGTGCCAGCAGCTTACTGACAGGGGACTATGGCTACACCTTC; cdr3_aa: CASSLLTGDYGYTF
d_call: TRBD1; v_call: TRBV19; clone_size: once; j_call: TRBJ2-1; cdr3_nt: TGTGCCAGTAATGCCGGACAGGGGGCGTGGAATGAGCAGTTCTTC; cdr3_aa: CASNAGQGAWNEQFF
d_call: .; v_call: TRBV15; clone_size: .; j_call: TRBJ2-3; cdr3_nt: TGTGCCACCAGCAAATCGACTCTCGCCCCAGATACGCAGTATTTT; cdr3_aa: CATSKSTLAPDTQYF
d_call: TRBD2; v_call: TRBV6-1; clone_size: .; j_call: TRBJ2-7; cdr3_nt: TGTGCCAGCAGTGACCAGCGGGAGTTCTACGAGCAGTACTTC; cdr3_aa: CASSDQREFYEQYF
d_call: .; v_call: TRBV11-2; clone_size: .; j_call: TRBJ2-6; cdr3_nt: TGTGCCAGCAGCTTACGATCTGGGCAGGGCCTCTCTGGGGCCAACGTCCTGACTTTC; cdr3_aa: CASSLRSGQGLSGANVLTF
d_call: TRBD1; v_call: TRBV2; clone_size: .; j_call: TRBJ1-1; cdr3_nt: TGTGCCAGCACGGGGACAGACACTGAAGCTTTCTTT; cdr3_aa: CASTGTDTEAFF
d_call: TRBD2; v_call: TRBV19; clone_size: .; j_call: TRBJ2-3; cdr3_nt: TGTGCCAGTAGTCCTAGCGGGAGGAGCACAGATACGCAGTATTTT; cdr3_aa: CASSPSGRSTDTQYF
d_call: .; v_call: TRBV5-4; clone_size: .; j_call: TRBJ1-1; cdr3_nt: TGTGCCGCCAGCAGATCAGGCCTAATTAGGGCTTTCTTT; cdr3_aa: CAASRSGLIRAFF
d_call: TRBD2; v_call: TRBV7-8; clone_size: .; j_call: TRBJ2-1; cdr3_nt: TGTGCCAGCAGCGACAGACTAGCGGGAGAACATGAGCAGTTCTTC; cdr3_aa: CASSDRLAGEHEQFF
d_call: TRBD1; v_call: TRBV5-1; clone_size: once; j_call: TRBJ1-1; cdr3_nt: TGCGCCAGCAGCTCCGGGACAAGCAGGGGGACTGAAGCTTTCTTT; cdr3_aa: CASSSGTSRGTEAFF
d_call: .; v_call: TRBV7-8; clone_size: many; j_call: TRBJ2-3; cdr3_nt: TGTGCCAGCAGCTTTAATCCAGGCAAGACCTCCGCAGATACGCAGTATTTT; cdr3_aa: CASSFNPGKTSADTQYF
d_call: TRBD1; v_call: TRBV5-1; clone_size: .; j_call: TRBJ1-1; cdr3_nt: TGCGCCAGCAGCTCTCGGACAGGGGTCTCCACTGAAGCTTTCTTT; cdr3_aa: CASSSRTGVSTEAFF
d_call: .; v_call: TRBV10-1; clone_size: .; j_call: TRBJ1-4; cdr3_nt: TGCGCCAGCAGACAGCCAACTAATGAAAAACTGTTTTTT; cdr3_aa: CASRQPTNEKLFF
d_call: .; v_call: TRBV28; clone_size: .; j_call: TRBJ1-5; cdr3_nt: TGTGCCAGCAGTTCCTACCAAGACAGCCCCTATAGCAATCAGCCCCAGCATTTT; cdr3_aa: CASSSYQDSPYSNQPQHF
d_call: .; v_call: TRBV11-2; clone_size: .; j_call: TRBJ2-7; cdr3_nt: TGTGCCAGCAGCTTCGGCCCAGCGCGCGAGCAGTACTTC; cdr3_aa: CASSFGPAREQYF
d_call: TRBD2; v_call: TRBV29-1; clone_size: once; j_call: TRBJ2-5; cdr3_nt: TGCAGCGTTGGTTCGGGACTAGCGGGAGGGCGGGAGACCCAGTACTTC; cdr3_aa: CSVGSGLAGGRETQYF
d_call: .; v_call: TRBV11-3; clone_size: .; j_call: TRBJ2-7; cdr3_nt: TGTGCCAGCAGCCCCGAGGGGGACCCATTATCTACGTACGAGCAGTACTTC; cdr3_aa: CASSPEGDPLSTYEQYF
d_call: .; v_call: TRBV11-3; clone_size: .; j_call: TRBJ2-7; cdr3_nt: TGTGCCAGCAGCTTCCACGGGGAATCTTACGAGCAGTACTTC; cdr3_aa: CASSFHGESYEQYF
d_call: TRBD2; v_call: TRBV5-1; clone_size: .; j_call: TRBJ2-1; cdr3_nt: TGCGCCAGCAGCTGGACTAGCGGGAGTATTCGGGATGAGCAGTTCTTC; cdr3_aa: CASSWTSGSIRDEQFF
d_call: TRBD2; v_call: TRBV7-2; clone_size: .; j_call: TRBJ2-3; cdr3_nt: TGTGCCACCACGAAGGGGACTAGCCTCACAGATACGCAGTATTTT; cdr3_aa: CATTKGTSLTDTQYF
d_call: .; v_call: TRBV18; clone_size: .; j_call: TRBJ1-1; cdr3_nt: TGTGCCAGCTCACCACCGGAACAGGCGATCCTTAACACTGAAGCTTTCTTT; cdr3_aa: CASSPPEQAILNTEAFF
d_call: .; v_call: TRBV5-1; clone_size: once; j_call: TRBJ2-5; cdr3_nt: TGCGCCAGCAGCTTAAGACAGATTCAAGAGACCCAGTACTTC; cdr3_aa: CASSLRQIQETQYF
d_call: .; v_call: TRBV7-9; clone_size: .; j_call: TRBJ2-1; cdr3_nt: TGTGCCAGCAGCTCCTACCTAGGTATTAGCTCCTACAATGAGCAGTTCTTC; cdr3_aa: CASSSYLGISSYNEQFF
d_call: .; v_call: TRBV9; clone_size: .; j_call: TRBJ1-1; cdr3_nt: TGTGCCAGCAGCGTAGACAGGGACACTGAAGCTTTCTTT; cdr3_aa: CASSVDRDTEAFF
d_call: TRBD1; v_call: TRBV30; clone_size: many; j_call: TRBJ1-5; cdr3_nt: TGTGCCTCGACTAGGGGGCCGAGGCCCCAGCATTTT; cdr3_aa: CASTRGPRPQHF
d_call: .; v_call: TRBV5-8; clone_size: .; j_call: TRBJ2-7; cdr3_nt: TGTGCCAGCACTAAGCGGCCTGTTTACGAGCAGTACTTC; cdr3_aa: CASTKRPVYEQYF
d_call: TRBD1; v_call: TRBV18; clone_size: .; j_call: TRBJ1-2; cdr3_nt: TGTGCCAGCTCACCAGGGGGACAGTTAGATGGTGGCTACACCTTC; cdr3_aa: CASSPGGQLDGGYTF
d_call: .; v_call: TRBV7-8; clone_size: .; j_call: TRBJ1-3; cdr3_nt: TGTGCCAGCAGCAACGTAGTCCCTGGAAACACCATATATTTT; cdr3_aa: CASSNVVPGNTIYF
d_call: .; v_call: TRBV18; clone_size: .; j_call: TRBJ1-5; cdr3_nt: TGTGCCAGCTCATGGAACGGGGATGGCAATCAGCCCCAGCATTTT; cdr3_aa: CASSWNGDGNQPQHF
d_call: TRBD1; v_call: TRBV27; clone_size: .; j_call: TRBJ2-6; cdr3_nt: TGTGCCAGCAGCCTTATGACAGGGGCTGGGGCCAACGTCCTGACTTTC; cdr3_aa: CASSLMTGAGANVLTF